This T cell receptor (beta chain) was identified in a study of cytomegalovirus exposure and HLA in healthy donors. V lost 4 bases and J 2 bases, leaving 13 bases between the germline ends. CDR3 length: 15 residues. Germline V gives CDR1 SGHNT, CDR2 YYREEE (reference sequence). The PCR made use of 60 Vbeta and 13 Jbeta primers. The table came from immunoSEQ multiplex PCR; TCRdb's copy has only in-frame clones and leaves some out. This sample yields roughly 140,000 clones, of which about four fifths are seen a single time; roughly 3.6% belongs to the top ten. With respect to this clone: Additional DNA sequences in this sample encode the identical CDR3.

This sequence originates from a human donor in good health. Sequenced input: PBMCs. V usage is TRBV5-4 and J usage is TRBJ2-1, with D perhaps matching TRBD2 (6 bases). Written as DNA, the CDR3 is TGTGCCAGCAGCCGAGCGGGCCTTACCTACAATGAGCAGTTCTTC. Protein product: CASSRAGLTYNEQFF.